This T cell receptor (beta chain) was identified in a study of blood T cell repertoires in COVID-19. About the study: COVID-19 samples from acute and convalescent phases originated in the United States, Italy and Spain.

The CDR3 covers 14 residues. Germline V CDR1 and CDR2: MDHEN, SYDVKM. J gave up 4 bases and V 4 bases, and 4 bases lay outside the gene matches. In the authors' methods: Amplification of reference gene primers provided the estimated nucleated cell counts. Sequencing was performed with immunoSEQ multiplex PCR; in TCRdb, only in-frame clones are kept and a portion is missing. From that table come the V and J calls and clone size; the DNA was used to work out D and trimming. The sample consists of 310,000 or so clones, 80% to 95% of them appearing once. The rearrangement uses TRBV28 and TRBJ1-5; TRBD1 agrees at 7 bases. The clonotype was recovered from a woman under 40 with COVID-19, enrolled during active disease. The sequenced material came from peripheral blood. In DNA, the CDR3 is TGTGCCAGCAGTTACACAGGGGAGAATCAGCCCCAGCATTTT. This encodes CASSYTGENQPQHF.